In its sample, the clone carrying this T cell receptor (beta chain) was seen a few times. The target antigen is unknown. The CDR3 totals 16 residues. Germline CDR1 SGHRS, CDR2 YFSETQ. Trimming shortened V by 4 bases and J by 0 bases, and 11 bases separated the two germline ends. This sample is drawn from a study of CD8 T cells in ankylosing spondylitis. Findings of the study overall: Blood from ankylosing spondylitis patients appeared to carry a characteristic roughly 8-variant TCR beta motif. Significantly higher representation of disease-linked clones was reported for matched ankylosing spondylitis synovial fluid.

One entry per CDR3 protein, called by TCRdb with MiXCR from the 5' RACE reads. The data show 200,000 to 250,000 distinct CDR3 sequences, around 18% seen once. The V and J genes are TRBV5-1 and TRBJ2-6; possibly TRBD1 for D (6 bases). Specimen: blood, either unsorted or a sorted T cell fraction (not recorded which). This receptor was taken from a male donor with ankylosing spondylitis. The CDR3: CASSGDIISGANVLTF. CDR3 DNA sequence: TGCGCCAGCAGCGGGGACATTATCTCTGGGGCCAACGTCCTGACTTTC.